This entry is about one T cell receptor beta chain. Germline and junction disagree at one end, which may indicate a read error. There are 20 residues in the CDR3. CDR1 SSHAT and CDR2 FNYEAQ come from the germline V gene (reference sequence). Only in-frame clones appear in the TCRdb table, and some are missing; sequencing was by immunoSEQ multiplex PCR. Altogether around 250,000 clones are present, 75% to 90% being singletons, with the ten largest covering about 1%. The sample originates from a study of blood T cell repertoires in COVID-19. The TCR comes from a man in his forties or fifties who had been exposed to COVID-19. The chain links TRBV7-7 to TRBJ1-5; 9 nucleotides agree with TRBD1. Sequenced: PBMCs or T cells enriched from blood (not recorded which). The CDR3 spells CASSLRPGQGKEACNQPQHF. The CDR3 DNA is TGTGCTAGCAGCTTAAGGCCGGGACAGGGAAAGGAGGCGTGCAATCAGCCCCAGCATTTT.